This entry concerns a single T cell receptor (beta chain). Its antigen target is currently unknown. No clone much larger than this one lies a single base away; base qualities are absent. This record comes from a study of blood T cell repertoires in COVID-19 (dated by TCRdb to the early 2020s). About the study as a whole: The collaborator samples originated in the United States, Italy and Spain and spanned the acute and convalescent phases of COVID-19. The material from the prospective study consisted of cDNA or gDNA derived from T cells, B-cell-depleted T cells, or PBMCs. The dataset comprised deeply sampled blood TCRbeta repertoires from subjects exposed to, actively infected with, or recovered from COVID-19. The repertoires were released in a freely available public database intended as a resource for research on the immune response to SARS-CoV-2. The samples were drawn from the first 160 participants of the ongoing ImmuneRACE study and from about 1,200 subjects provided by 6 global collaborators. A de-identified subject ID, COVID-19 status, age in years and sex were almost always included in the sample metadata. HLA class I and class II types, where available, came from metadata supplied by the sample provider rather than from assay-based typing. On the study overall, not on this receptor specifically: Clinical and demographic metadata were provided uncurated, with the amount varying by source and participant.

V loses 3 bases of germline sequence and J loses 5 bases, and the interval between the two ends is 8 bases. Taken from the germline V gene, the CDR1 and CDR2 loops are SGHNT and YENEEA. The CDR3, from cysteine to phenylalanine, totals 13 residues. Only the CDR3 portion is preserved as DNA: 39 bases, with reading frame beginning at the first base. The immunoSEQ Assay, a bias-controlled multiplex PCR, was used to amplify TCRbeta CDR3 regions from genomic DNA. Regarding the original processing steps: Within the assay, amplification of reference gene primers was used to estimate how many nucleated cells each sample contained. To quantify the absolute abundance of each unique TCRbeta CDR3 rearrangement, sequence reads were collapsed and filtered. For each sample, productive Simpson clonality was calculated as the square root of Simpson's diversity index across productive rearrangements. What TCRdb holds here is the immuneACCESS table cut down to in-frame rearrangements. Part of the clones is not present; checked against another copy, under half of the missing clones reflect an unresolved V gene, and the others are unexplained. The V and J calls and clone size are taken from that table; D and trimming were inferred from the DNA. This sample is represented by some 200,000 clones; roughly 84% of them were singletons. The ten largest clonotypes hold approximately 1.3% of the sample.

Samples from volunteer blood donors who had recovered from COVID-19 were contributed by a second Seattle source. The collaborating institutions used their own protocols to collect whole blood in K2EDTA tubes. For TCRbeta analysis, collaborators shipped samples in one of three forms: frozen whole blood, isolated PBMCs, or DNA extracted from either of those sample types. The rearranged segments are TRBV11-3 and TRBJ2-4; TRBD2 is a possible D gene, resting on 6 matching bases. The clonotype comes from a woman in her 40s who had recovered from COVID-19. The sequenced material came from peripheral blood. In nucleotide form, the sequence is TGTGCCAGCAGCTTGTGGGGGGAAAACATTCAGTACTTC. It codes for CASSLWGENIQYF. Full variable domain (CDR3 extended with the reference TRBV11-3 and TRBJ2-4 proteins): EAGVVQSPRYKIIEKKQPVAFWCNPISGHNTLYWYLQNLGQGPELLIRYENEEAVDDSQLPKDRFSAERLKGVDSTLKIQPAELGDSAVYLCASSLWGENIQYFGAGTRLSVL.